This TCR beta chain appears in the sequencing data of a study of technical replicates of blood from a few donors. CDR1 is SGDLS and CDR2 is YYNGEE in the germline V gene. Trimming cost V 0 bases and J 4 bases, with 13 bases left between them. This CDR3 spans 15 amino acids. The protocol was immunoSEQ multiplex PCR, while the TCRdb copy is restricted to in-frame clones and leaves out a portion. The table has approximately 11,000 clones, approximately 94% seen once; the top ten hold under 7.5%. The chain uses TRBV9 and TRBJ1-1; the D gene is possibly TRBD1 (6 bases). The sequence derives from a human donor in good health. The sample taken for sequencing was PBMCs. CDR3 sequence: CASSVEGDLGTEAFF. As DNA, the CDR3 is TGTGCCAGCAGCGTAGAGGGGGATCTGGGCACTGAAGCTTTCTTT.